Listed here is a single T cell receptor (beta chain). Its antigen is undetermined. This entry belongs to a study of T cell responses to AZD1222 COVID-19 vaccine. Study-level points and caveats: Seropositive at baseline were only a handful of AZD1222 recipients.

Repertoires were generated with immunoSEQ multiplex PCR, while TCRdb's copy carries only in-frame clones and drops some. The sample records around 150,000 clones, 90% to 95% being singletons. Germline CDR1 and CDR2: SGHNT and YYREEE (reference sequence). V lost 0 bases to trimming and J lost 2 bases, with 8 bases between them. The length of the CDR3 is 15 residues. The sequencing used peripheral blood, collected 28 days after the second AZD1222 dose. The source is an adult who received the AZD1222 COVID-19 vaccine. The chain recombines TRBV5-4 with TRBJ1-4; D ambiguous. The CDR3 loop reads CASSLGVATNEKLFF. The CDR3, as DNA: TGTGCCAGCAGCTTGGGGGTGGCGACTAATGAAAAACTGTTTTTT.